The next 25 T cell receptor beta chains were all read from a single sample in a study of T cells in Graves' hyperthyroidism and ophthalmopathy. TCR beta CDR3 regions were amplified from RNA. First-round RT-PCR with HTBI primers amplified the TCR CDR3 region. TCRdb reprocessed the multiplex PCR reads with MiXCR, giving one entry per CDR3 protein. The sample lists more than 450,000 distinct CDR3 sequences; around 15% were seen once. The source material was blood. These TCRs come from a woman aged 40 to 50 with Graves' hyperthyroidism.

V and J are TRBV4-1 and TRBJ2-7, with TRBD2 matching 16 bases. CDR1 is MGHRA and CDR2 is YSYEKL in the germline V gene. The junction had 12 bases not matched to a gene; V was cut back by 4 bases and J by 0 bases. The CDR3 is 20 residues long. Here the CDR3 reads CASSLQWGLAGGGSSYEQYF. Here the CDR3 DNA reads TGCGCCAGCAGCCTACAATGGGGACTAGCGGGAGGGGGAAGCTCCTACGAGCAGTACTTC.

The sample holds many counts of this clonotype. V gene TRBV20-1 combines with J gene TRBJ2-1, with TRBD2 as a possible D gene (6 bases). This CDR3 contains 14 residues. Germline V gene sequence: CDR1 DFQATT, CDR2 SNEGSKA (reference sequence). V was trimmed by 3 bases and J by 0 bases, leaving 9 bases between them. The CDR3 bases are TGCAGTGCTAGTTTCGGGGGCTCCTACAATGAGCAGTTCTTC. This sequence encodes CSASFGGSYNEQFF.

This clonotype appeared many times. The chain links TRBV20-1 to TRBJ2-2; D gene ambiguous. The CDR3 contains 17 residues. Germline V lookup: CDR1 DFQATT, CDR2 SNEGSKA (reference sequence). V gave up 1 base and J gave up 0 bases, with 15 bases separating them. As DNA, the CDR3 is TGCAGTGCTAGAGGCCTCATTAACGACGCGAACACCGGGGAGCTGTTTTTT. It translates to CSARGLINDANTGELFF.

The V and J genes are TRBV24-1 and TRBJ2-3; D perhaps matches TRBD2 (6 bases). The germline V and J ends were trimmed by 4 bases and 0 bases, with 13 bases remaining between them. Germline V gene data show CDR1 as KGHDR and CDR2 as SFDVKD. There are 16 residues in the CDR3. The CDR3 region is CATSDLGGISTDTQYF. DNA for the CDR3: TGTGCCACCAGTGACCTTGGAGGGATCAGCACAGATACGCAGTATTTT.

The table lists this clonotype with many counts. This rearrangement joins TRBV30 to TRBJ2-1; no clear D gene. This CDR3 is built from 14 residues. Trimming removed 1 base from V and 5 bases from J, with 12 bases in between. In germline, CDR1 is GTSNPN, CDR2 SVGIG (reference sequence). In DNA form, the CDR3 reads TGTGCCTGGAGTGCCTACCTCTATAACAATGAGCAGTTCTTC. Translating gives CAWSAYLYNNEQFF.

The sample holds many counts of this clonotype. This chain joins TRBV3-1 and TRBJ2-5; D unresolved. Germline values: CDR1 LGHDT, CDR2 YNNKEL (reference sequence). V gave up 0 bases and J gave up 1 base, with 9 bases separating them. The CDR3 totals 15 residues. DNA of the CDR3: TGTGCCAGCAGCCAAGACGGAATGACCCAAGAGACCCAGTACTTC. This translates into CASSQDGMTQETQYF.

This clonotype has more than one count but fewer than ten. The rearrangement links TRBV11-1 to TRBJ1-1; D is unresolved. CDR1 and CDR2 (germline): SGHAT, FQDESV (reference sequence). V gave up 4 bases and J gave up 1 base, with 10 bases separating them. CDR3 length equals 14 residues. CDR3 sequence: CASSSRSPNTEAFF. As DNA, the CDR3 is TGTGCCAGCAGCTCGCGCTCCCCGAACACTGAAGCTTTCTTT.

This clonotype was observed at least ten times. The chain is built from TRBV7-9 and TRBJ1-4, with TRBD1 identical over 7 bases. The CDR3 consists of 15 residues. Germline CDR1 is SEHNR and CDR2 is FQNEAQ (reference sequence). V lost 5 bases and J lost 4; bases outside the gene matches: 7. CDR3 DNA: TGTGCCAGCAGCCGAAGGGACAGTAGTAATGAAAAACTGTTTTTT. Its translation is CASSRRDSSNEKLFF. Full variable domain (remainder filled in from reference TRBV7-9 and TRBJ1-4): DTGVSQNPRHKITKRGQNVTFRCDPISEHNRLYWYRQTLGQGPEFLTYFQNEAQLEKSRLLSDRFSAERPKGSFSTLEIQRTEQGDSAMYLCASSRRDSSNEKLFFGSGTQLSVL.

This clonotype was counted between two and nine times. It is likely a read error, because the conserved phenylalanine at the end of the CDR3 is missing. The chain carries TRBV11-2 and TRBJ1-2; weak D call: TRBD1 (6 bases). Germline CDR1 and CDR2: SGHAT and FQNNGV. This CDR3 comprises 13 residues. The V end was cut by 4 bases, the J end by 4 bases, with 10 bases between. CDR3 sequence (DNA): TGTGCCAGCAGCTCCGGGGGCGGCTATGGCTACACCATC. Translated, it gives CASSSGGGYGYTI.

This sequence joins TRBV12-3 or TRBV12-4 and TRBJ1-6, with 11 bases that match TRBD1. Trimming cost V 3 bases and J 9 bases; bases outside gene matches: 4. The CDR3 length is 15 residues. The CDR3 region is CASSFRGQGGSPLHF. DNA for the CDR3: TGTGCCAGCAGTTTTCGGGGACAGGGGGGTTCACCCCTCCACTTT.

This clonotype was picked up many times. The J gene is TRBJ2-3, the V gene TRBV18, with D unresolved. The CDR3 extends over 13 amino acids. Deletions cut 8 bases from V and 3 bases from J, with 12 bases between. The germline CDR1 and CDR2 sequences are KGHSH and LQKENI. CDR3 region: CASSLQSTDTQYF. For the CDR3, the DNA is TGTGCCAGCAGCTTACAGTCAACAGATACGCAGTATTTT.

This clonotype was seen many times. The chain couples TRBV13 to TRBJ2-3; 7 bases are shared with TRBD2. Germline CDR1 PRHDT, CDR2 FYEKMQ (reference sequence). Trimming removed 0 bases from V and 2 bases from J; junction bases left unmatched: 5. The CDR3 totals 16 residues. The CDR3 bases are TGTGCCAGCAGCTTAGGAGGGAGGGCCCTCACAGATACGCAGTATTTT. It codes for CASSLGGRALTDTQYF.

The CDR3 region has the DNA TGCGCCAGCAGCCAAGACACAGGGATTGGGGCCAACGTCCTGACTTTC. Translated: CASSQDTGIGANVLTF. The chain has TRBV4-1 and TRBJ2-6; TRBD1 might be the D (6 bases). The V gene lost 0 bases and the J gene lost 3 bases, with 9 bases spanning the gap. Germline assignment: CDR1 MGHRA and CDR2 YSYEKL. The CDR3 spans 16 residues.

This clonotype was observed at least ten times. V usage is TRBV3-1 and J usage is TRBJ2-7; 11 bases are shared with TRBD2. This CDR3 has 14 residues. Trimming cost V 8 bases and J 4 bases; bases outside gene matches: 7. Germline loops: CDR1 LGHDT, CDR2 YNNKEL (reference sequence). This CDR3 reads CASSLAGVGYEQYF. The CDR3 DNA follows: TGTGCCAGCTCACTAGCGGGAGTTGGGTACGAGCAGTACTTC.

This clonotype was counted at least ten times. This rearrangement joins TRBV3-1 to TRBJ2-3; D ambiguous. Germline V gene data show CDR1 as LGHDT and CDR2 as YNNKEL (reference sequence). The CDR3 runs 13 residues. V lost 2 bases and J 6 bases, leaving 9 bases between the germline ends. The CDR3 reads CASSQNPGDTQYF. The CDR3 DNA sequence: TGTGCCAGCAGCCAAAACCCCGGGGATACGCAGTATTTT.

This sequence joins TRBV19 and TRBJ2-1; tentatively, D is TRBD2 (6 bases). V was clipped by 5 bases and J by 5 bases, with 13 bases between them. In germline, CDR1 is LNHDA, CDR2 SQIVND (reference sequence). The CDR3 covers 14 residues. Here the CDR3 reads CASSSSVTDNEQFF. The CDR3 nucleotides are TGTGCCAGTAGTTCTAGCGTTACGGACAATGAGCAGTTCTTC.

This clonotype has a count of ten or more. The J gene is TRBJ1-1, the V gene TRBV20-1, with a tentative D call TRBD1 (6 bases). V shed 6 bases and J shed 4 bases, with 21 bases lying between them. Per the germline V gene, CDR1 is DFQATT and CDR2 is SNEGSKA (reference sequence). The CDR3 sequence is 15 residues long. DNA for the CDR3: TGCAGTGCCGTCGGGGGGGCGCAGAGGGGCACTGAAGCTTTCTTT. Translated, it gives CSAVGGAQRGTEAFF.

This clonotype was observed a handful of times. V is TRBV2 and J is TRBJ2-4, with D possibly being TRBD1 (6 bases). Germline CDR1 reads SNHLY; CDR2 reads FYNNEI. Between the trimmed V and J ends, which lost 8 bases and 0 bases, there was a span of 17 bases. The CDR3 extends over 16 amino acids. The CDR3: CASGEGRTVAKNIQYF. Here the CDR3 DNA reads TGTGCCAGCGGGGAAGGTCGGACAGTAGCCAAAAACATTCAGTACTTC.

This clonotype was seen many times. The rearrangement joins TRBV6-1 to TRBJ2-1, with 8 bases identical to TRBD1. Germline trimming cut 7 bases from V and 5 bases from J; bases unmatched to any gene: 4. Per germline, CDR1 MNHNS and CDR2 SASEGT. The CDR3 spans 13 residues. This chain's CDR3 is CASKTGANNEQFF. CDR3 DNA sequence: TGTGCCAGCAAGACAGGGGCTAACAATGAGCAGTTCTTC.

This clonotype was seen a few times. V usage is TRBV6-5 and J usage is TRBJ1-5; no clear D gene. CDR1 is MNHEY and CDR2 is SVGAGI in the germline V gene. V was shortened by 0 bases and J by 3 bases, with 12 bases between the two germline ends. The CDR3 covers 16 residues. The CDR3 nucleotides are TGTGCCAGCAGTTACTCCCCCAGGAAGAACAATCAGCCCCAGCATTTT. Its translation: CASSYSPRKNNQPQHF.

This clonotype appeared many times. The J gene is TRBJ1-1, the V gene TRBV4-2, with D unresolved. The germline CDR1 and CDR2 sequences are LGHNA and YNFKEQ. V was cut by 2 bases and J by 1 base, with 11 bases left in between. The CDR3 covers 15 residues. This chain's CDR3 is CASSQYPDGNTEAFF. Here the CDR3 DNA reads TGTGCCAGCAGCCAATACCCCGACGGGAACACTGAAGCTTTCTTT.

This clonotype was detected a few times. The rearrangement uses TRBV2 and TRBJ2-7, with D perhaps assigned TRBD1 or TRBD2 (5 bases each). The germline CDR1 and CDR2 sequences are SNHLY and FYNNEI. V lost 7 bases, J lost 2 bases, and 9 bases lay in between. This CDR3 has 12 residues. CDR3 residues: CASNQGAYEQYF. The CDR3 region has the DNA TGTGCCAGCAACCAGGGAGCCTACGAGCAGTACTTC.

This clonotype was seen more than once but under ten times. The chain recombines TRBV20-1 with TRBJ2-3; TRBD1 might be the D (5 bases). V was trimmed by 0 bases and J by 2 bases, leaving 15 bases between them. Germline CDR1 reads DFQATT; CDR2 reads SNEGSKA (reference sequence). The CDR3 covers 16 residues. The CDR3 DNA is TGCAGTGCTAGAGAGGGGCCGGGCAGGGCCACAGATACGCAGTATTTT. It encodes CSAREGPGRATDTQYF.

This clonotype was detected many times. The chain joins TRBV20-1 to TRBJ1-1, with 11 bases lining up with TRBD1. The CDR3 runs to 15 residues. Looked up from germline, CDR1 is DFQATT and CDR2 is SNEGSKA (reference sequence). V gave up 5 bases and J gave up 4 bases; unmatched junction bases: 9. This chain's CDR3 is CSARWDRGVGTEAFF. CDR3 nucleotides: TGCAGTGCTCGATGGGACAGGGGGGTTGGCACTGAAGCTTTCTTT.

At least ten counts were recorded for this clonotype. V usage is TRBV12-3 or TRBV12-4 and J usage is TRBJ2-5; 13 nucleotides line up with TRBD2. Trimming removed 9 bases from V and 5 bases from J; junction bases left unmatched: 12. The CDR3 is 16 amino acids. CDR3 sequence: CARGLSGTSGIETQYF. Written as DNA, the CDR3 is TGTGCCAGGGGCCTTTCCGGGACTAGCGGGATTGAGACCCAGTACTTC.